Below are 32 T cell receptor beta chains sequenced from a single sample in a study of shared clonotypes between healthy human individuals. Assay: immunoSEQ multiplex PCR; the TCRdb copy retains only in-frame clones and omits some. The sample lists over a million clones; about four fifths were seen once. The source material was memory CD4+ T cells from PBMCs. Regarding subset: CD45RA-negative fraction. The receptors derive from a man younger than 35 in good health. Some clones in this sample may be carry-over from other donors' samples.

The gene calls are TRBV7-7 and TRBJ2-2; weak D call: TRBD2 (5 bases). CDR1 SSHAT and CDR2 FNYEAQ come from the germline V gene (reference sequence). The CDR3 length is 13 residues. V was clipped by 8 bases and J by 6 bases, with 13 bases between them. CDR3 DNA sequence: TGTGCCAGCGCGAGGGTAGACGCCGGGGAGCTGTTTTTT. This gives the protein CASARVDAGELFF.

The chain is built from TRBV28 and TRBJ1-2; TRBD1 is a possible D gene (6 bases). Trimming pared 4 bases from V and 2 bases from J, leaving 20 bases between. The CDR3 length is 17 residues. CDR1 and CDR2 (germline): MDHEN, SYDVKM. CDR3 residues: CASSSPRGPDVNYGYTF. In DNA, the CDR3 is TGTGCCAGCAGTTCACCCAGGGGTCCCGACGTCAACTATGGCTACACCTTC.

The CDR3: CAWRRGQGSYEQYF. CDR3 nucleotides: TGTGCCTGGAGGCGGGGACAGGGCTCCTACGAGCAGTACTTC. The V gene is TRBV30, the J gene TRBJ2-7; 9 bases are a match to TRBD1. Germline V gives CDR1 GTSNPN, CDR2 SVGIG (reference sequence). The junction had 3 bases not matched to a gene; V was cut back by 3 bases and J by 0 bases. The CDR3 has 14 residues.

Here the CDR3 reads CASNPPGIEGEQYF. In DNA form, the CDR3 reads TGTGCCAGCAACCCCCCCGGGATTGAAGGAGAGCAGTACTTC. The J gene is TRBJ2-7, the V gene TRBV6-5; maybe TRBD2 (5 bases). CDR1 and CDR2 from the germline V gene are MNHEY and SVGAGI. V was trimmed by 7 bases and J by 7 bases, leaving 20 bases between them. This CDR3 is 14 amino acids long.

CDR3: CASSEVGAQPQHF. CDR3 nucleotide sequence: TGTGCCAGCAGTGAGGTGGGGGCCCAGCCCCAGCATTTT. J is TRBJ1-5 and V is TRBV25-1, with D perhaps matching TRBD1 (6 bases). The V end lost 3 bases, the J end lost 7 bases, and 10 bases lay between the germline ends. Per the germline V gene, CDR1 is MGHDK and CDR2 is SYGVNS. This CDR3 has 13 amino acids.

The chain combines TRBV30 with TRBJ2-7; D unclear. This CDR3 contains 13 residues. The V end lost 3 bases, the J end lost 6 bases, and 15 bases lay between the germline ends. Germline V gene lookup returns CDR1 GTSNPN and CDR2 SVGIG (reference sequence). The CDR3 reads CAWRGAPAAEQYF. CDR3 coding DNA: TGTGCCTGGAGGGGTGCCCCCGCGGCCGAGCAGTACTTC.

This clone was counted between two and nine times. The V and J genes are TRBV7-8 and TRBJ2-3; D possibly matches TRBD1 or TRBD2 (5 bases each). This CDR3 spans 16 amino acids. Trimming shortened V by 4 bases and J by 4 bases, and 18 bases separated the two germline ends. CDR1 is SGHVS, CDR2 FQNEAQ, per germline. The CDR3 loop reads CASSSNGASIPDTQYF. The CDR3, as DNA: TGTGCCAGCAGCTCCAATGGGGCTAGCATCCCAGATACGCAGTATTTT.

This chain links TRBV4-2 with TRBJ2-2, with D uncertain. Trimming took off 1 base at V and 0 bases at J, with 9 bases between the two ends. The CDR3 extends over 16 amino acids. The germline CDR1 and CDR2 sequences are LGHNA and YNFKEQ. The CDR3 nucleotides are TGTGCCAGCAGCCAAGGAACGGGCGCGAACACCGGGGAGCTGTTTTTT. Translating gives CASSQGTGANTGELFF.

This chain joins TRBV7-9 and TRBJ1-2; no firm D call. This CDR3 has 15 amino acids. Trimming pared 0 bases from V and 4 bases from J, leaving 12 bases between. CDR1 is SEHNR and CDR2 is FQNEAQ in the germline V gene (reference sequence). The CDR3 DNA follows: TGTGCCAGCAGCTTAGCTACCGCAGGCGTCTATGGCTACACCTTC. Amino acids: CASSLATAGVYGYTF. The full variable domain, completed using reference TRBV7-9 and TRBJ1-2, is DTGVSQNPRHKITKRGQNVTFRCDPISEHNRLYWYRQTLGQGPEFLTYFQNEAQLEKSRLLSDRFSAERPKGSFSTLEIQRTEQGDSAMYLCASSLATAGVYGYTFGSGTRLTVV.

Comments on this clone: The same CDR3 can be traced to other DNA sequences in this sample. V usage is TRBV30 and J usage is TRBJ2-7, with D maybe TRBD1 (6 bases). Germline values: CDR1 GTSNPN, CDR2 SVGIG (reference sequence). V was shortened by 0 bases and J by 6 bases, with 6 bases between the two germline ends. The CDR3 is 11 residues long. CDR3 residues: CAWSVQGEQYF. CDR3 DNA: TGTGCCTGGAGTGTACAGGGCGAGCAGTACTTC.

The V and J genes are TRBV5-1 and TRBJ2-5, with D possibly being TRBD1 (5 bases). The CDR3 consists of 13 residues. CDR1 SGHRS and CDR2 YFSETQ come from the germline V gene. Trimming shortened V by 7 bases and J by 5 bases, and 15 bases separated the two germline ends. The CDR3 DNA is TGCGCCAGCTCCCGACAGTGGTCGGAGACCCAGTACTTC. It codes for CASSRQWSETQYF.

This chain uses TRBV28 with TRBJ1-2, with D unresolved. The CDR3 spans 13 residues. Trimming shortened V by 7 bases and J by 4 bases, and 13 bases separated the two germline ends. Germline CDR1 MDHEN, CDR2 SYDVKM. The CDR3 DNA sequence: TGTGCCAGCAACGTTGAGTCCAGCTATGGCTACACCTTC. It codes for CASNVESSYGYTF.

The chain recombines TRBV5-4 with TRBJ2-1; 8 bases agree with TRBD1. The CDR3 consists of 17 residues. With V trimmed by 4 bases and J by 4 bases, 13 bases remained unmatched. Germline V CDR1 and CDR2: SGHNT, YYREEE (reference sequence). This CDR3 reads CASSQGAGQGRYNEQFF. In DNA form, the CDR3 reads TGTGCCAGCAGCCAAGGGGCTGGACAGGGCCGTTACAATGAGCAGTTCTTC.

The V and J genes are TRBV5-1 and TRBJ2-7; 9 bases map to TRBD1. Germline-derived CDR1 and CDR2 are SGHRS and YFSETQ. This CDR3 comprises 15 residues. After removal of 3 bases from V and 6 bases from J, the junction contained 10 bases not matched to a gene. The CDR3 sequence is CASSSTPGQGSEQYF. Written as DNA, the CDR3 is TGCGCCAGCAGCTCAACACCGGGACAGGGTAGCGAGCAGTACTTC.

The V gene is TRBV28, the J gene TRBJ1-5, with TRBD1 as a possible D gene (5 bases). This CDR3 comprises 15 residues. The V end was cut by 7 bases, the J end by 2 bases, with 15 bases between. Germline lookup yields CDR1 MDHEN and CDR2 SYDVKM. CDR3: CASTPLGTGNQPQHF. The CDR3 coding sequence is TGTGCCAGCACCCCCCTGGGGACGGGCAATCAGCCCCAGCATTTT.

The chain carries TRBV5-6 and TRBJ1-3, with D uncertain. Trimming took off 0 bases at V and 2 bases at J, with 18 bases between the two ends. CDR3 length equals 18 residues. Germline V CDR1 and CDR2: SGHDT, YYEEEE. The CDR3, as DNA: TGTGCCAGCAGCTTGGGATGGTTGGCTGACCCAACTGGAAACACCATATATTTT. Protein sequence: CASSLGWLADPTGNTIYF.

This clone turned up a few times. The chain uses TRBV4-2 and TRBJ2-7, with TRBD2 matching over 7 bases. The CDR3 has 16 residues. The germline V gene encodes CDR1 LGHNA and CDR2 YNFKEQ. The junction had 7 bases not matched to a gene; V was cut back by 0 bases and J by 2 bases. Written as DNA, the CDR3 is TGTGCCAGCAGCCAAGATGTGGGGGGAGGGGCCTACGAGCAGTACTTC. It encodes CASSQDVGGGAYEQYF.

The chain links TRBV6-1 to TRBJ1-1; D ambiguous. Germline V gene lookup returns CDR1 MNHNS and CDR2 SASEGT. V lost 3 bases, J lost 10 bases, and 6 bases lay in between. The CDR3 spans 10 residues. The DNA for the CDR3 is TGTGCCAGCAGTGATTTGGGAGCTTTCTTT. It is translated as CASSDLGAFF.

The chain couples TRBV10-3 to TRBJ2-2; D tentatively reads TRBD1 or TRBD2 (5 bases each). This CDR3 is 14 amino acids long. Germline V lookup: CDR1 ENHRY, CDR2 SYGVKD. V was clipped by 10 bases and J by 8 bases, with 20 bases between them. CDR3 protein: CANKRGATEGELFF. The CDR3 coding sequence is TGTGCCAACAAACGAGGGGCAACCGAAGGGGAGCTGTTTTTT.

This chain uses TRBV10-2 with TRBJ2-1, with 13 positions matching TRBD2. V lost 6 bases, J lost 6 bases, and 5 bases stayed unmatched. The V gene's germline CDR1 is WSHSY and CDR2 SAAADI. The CDR3 runs 15 residues. CDR3: CASSRTSGRGNEQFF. DNA for the CDR3: TGCGCCAGCAGCAGGACTAGCGGGAGAGGCAATGAGCAGTTCTTC.

The rearrangement links TRBV11-3 to TRBJ2-1; 11 bases line up with TRBD2. The V segment lost 5 bases and the J segment 5 bases; nucleotides outside the gene matches: 8. The CDR3 spans 16 residues. Germline V CDR1 and CDR2: SGHNT, YENEEA. CDR3: CASSLGGTSGHNEQFF. The CDR3, as DNA: TGTGCCAGCAGCCTAGGGGGGACTAGCGGTCACAATGAGCAGTTCTTC.

The J gene is TRBJ1-6, the V gene TRBV7-2, with 9 bases identical to TRBD1. Germline assignment: CDR1 SGHTA and CDR2 FQGNSA. V was clipped by 6 bases and J by 10 bases; unmatched bases: 10. The CDR3 spans 15 residues. The CDR3 reads CASSSQTGGDSPLHF. CDR3 DNA: TGTGCCAGCAGTTCCCAGACAGGGGGGGACTCACCCCTCCACTTT.

The chain carries TRBV4-2 and TRBJ1-4, with a possible D match to TRBD1 (6 bases). This CDR3 has 17 residues. Germline values: CDR1 LGHNA, CDR2 YNFKEQ. Trimming took off 4 bases at V and 0 bases at J, with 15 bases between the two ends. The CDR3: CASSPPMGAATNEKLFF. DNA for the CDR3: TGTGCCAGCAGCCCCCCTATGGGGGCTGCAACTAATGAAAAACTGTTTTTT.

The chain combines TRBV28 with TRBJ2-7; TRBD1 matches at 9 bases. Germline V gene sequence: CDR1 MDHEN, CDR2 SYDVKM. J gave up 0 bases and V 5 bases, and 5 bases lay outside the gene matches. The CDR3 runs 15 residues. CDR3 loop: CASSGAGQGSYEQYF. For the CDR3, the DNA is TGTGCCAGCAGTGGGGCGGGACAGGGCTCCTACGAGCAGTACTTC. The variable domain in full, completed from reference TRBV28 and TRBJ2-7, reads DVKVTQSSRYLVKRTGEKVFLECVQDMDHENMFWYRQDPGLGLRLIYFSYDVKMKEKGDIPEGYSVSREKKERFSLILESASTNQTSMYLCASSGAGQGSYEQYFGPGTRLTVT.

The V call is TRBV5-1, the J call TRBJ2-3; D is unresolved. Germline-derived CDR1 and CDR2 are SGHRS and YFSETQ. This CDR3 comprises 14 residues. Trimming took 4 bases from V and 4 from J, leaving 13 bases between them. CDR3 DNA: TGCGCCAGCAGCGCCTCGACCCTGCCAGATACGCAGTATTTT. Its protein is CASSASTLPDTQYF.

The chain employs TRBV11-2 and TRBJ2-1; 9 bases map to TRBD2. The CDR3 covers 15 residues. Trimming removed 1 base from V and 7 bases from J; junction bases left unmatched: 5. The germline V gene encodes CDR1 SGHAT and CDR2 FQNNGV. CDR3 nucleotides: TGTGCCAGCAGCTTAGGGTCTAGCGGGACTAATGAGCAGTTCTTC. Protein product: CASSLGSSGTNEQFF.

The genes are TRBV6-5 and TRBJ2-7, with D hard to call. Germline V gives CDR1 MNHEY, CDR2 SVGAGI. V lost 6 bases, J lost 2 bases, and 11 bases lay in between. This CDR3 spans 13 amino acids. CDR3: CASRGPLTYEQYF. Written as DNA, the CDR3 is TGTGCCAGCAGAGGGCCGCTAACCTACGAGCAGTACTTC.

This chain connects TRBV6-4 to TRBJ1-5, with 8 bases aligning to TRBD1. The trim removed 6 bases at V and 2 bases at J, leaving 6 bases unmatched. The CDR3 length is 15 residues. Germline CDR1 is MRHNA and CDR2 is SNTAGT. The CDR3 nucleotides are TGTGCCAGCAGCGGACAGGGTGGCGGCAATCAGCCCCAGCATTTT. Protein product: CASSGQGGGNQPQHF.

This chain uses TRBV7-9 with TRBJ2-3, with 7 bases identical to TRBD1. V shed 5 bases, J shed 5 bases, and the junction held 16 bases outside the gene matches. Germline loops: CDR1 SEHNR, CDR2 FQNEAQ (reference sequence). The length of the CDR3 is 17 residues. CDR3 bases: TGTGCCAGCAGCACGCGCAGGGTAGGGGGCCTTATAGATACGCAGTATTTT. This sequence encodes CASSTRRVGGLIDTQYF.

As for this clone: Other DNA sequences of this sample code for an identical CDR3. The rearrangement links TRBV28 to TRBJ2-2; the match to TRBD2 covers 12 bases. Germline trimming cut 2 bases from V and 5 bases from J; bases unmatched to any gene: 0. The CDR3 has 15 amino acids. Per the germline V gene, CDR1 is MDHEN and CDR2 is SYDVKM. As DNA, the CDR3 is TGTGCCAGCAGTTTAGGGACTAGCGGGACCGGGGAGCTGTTTTTT. Its translation: CASSLGTSGTGELFF.

This chain joins TRBV15 and TRBJ2-1, with 10 bases lining up with TRBD2. Germline-derived CDR1 and CDR2 are LNHNV and YYDKDF (reference sequence). V was clipped by 1 base and J by 5 bases; unmatched bases: 5. CDR3 length: 16 residues. The CDR3 coding sequence is TGTGCCACCAGCAGAGGGGGCCTAGCGGGAGACAATGAGCAGTTCTTC. Its protein product is CATSRGGLAGDNEQFF.

This clone was picked up many times. This sample also contains other DNA sequences that code for the same CDR3. This chain links TRBV7-9 with TRBJ1-2, with 8 bases that match TRBD1. After removal of 4 bases from V and 8 bases from J, the junction contained 6 bases not matched to a gene. Looked up from germline, CDR1 is SEHNR and CDR2 is FQNEAQ (reference sequence). This CDR3 contains 13 residues. This chain's CDR3 is CASSSIGTGGYTF. CDR3 sequence (DNA): TGTGCCAGCAGCTCTATCGGGACAGGCGGCTACACCTTC.